One sample yielded the 8 T cell receptor beta chains listed below, sequenced in a study of T cell clonality in common variable immunodeficiency. Some clones are missing from TCRdb's copy, which holds only in-frame ones; the method was immunoSEQ multiplex PCR. Observed are 44,000 or so clones, no singletons, with the top ten taking 0.68%. Sequenced sample: peripheral blood mononuclear cells. All receptors come from a person between 18 and 70 years old in good health.

This clone has a count of ten or more. The read falls 3 residues short of the CDR3 end, and the missing part is taken from the germline J gene. The V gene is TRBV12-3 or TRBV12-4, the J gene TRBJ2-4; D is possibly TRBD1 (5 bases). The CDR3 runs 14 residues. The germline V and J ends were trimmed by 5 bases and 1 base, with 9 bases remaining between them. CDR3 amino acids: CASSDNRAKNIQYF. The sequenced part of the CDR3 DNA is TGTGCCAGCAGTGATAACAGGGCCAAAAACATT.

This clone was observed at least ten times. The CDR3 end falls 3 residues outside the read, so it is completed with the germline J gene. The chain employs TRBV11-2 and TRBJ2-1; TRBD1 matches at 8 bases. J gave up 1 base and V 1 base, and 0 bases lay outside the gene matches. Germline lookup yields CDR1 SGHAT and CDR2 FQNNGV. CDR3 length: 15 amino acids. CDR3 sequence reads: CASSLGTGSYNEQFF. Partial CDR3 DNA: TGTGCCAGCAGCTTAGGGACAGGGTCCTACAATGAG.

This clone was counted ten times or more. CDR3 DNA, as far as it was read: TGCGCCAGCAGCCAAGTTTCCCAGGTCTACTCCTACGAG. Amino acid sequence: CASSQVSQVYSYE. The entire CDR3 protein reads CASSQVSQVYSYEQYF. The chain carries TRBV4-1 and TRBJ2-7, with D hard to call. With the read ending 3 residues before the CDR3 end, the germline J gene is used to fill in that end. This CDR3 has 16 amino acids. Per the germline V gene, CDR1 is MGHRA and CDR2 is YSYEKL. With 1 base removed from V and 0 bases from J, the gap between germline ends came to 13 bases.

Many counts were recorded for this clone. Sequencing ends 3 residues short of the CDR3 end; the germline J gene provides the rest. The V call is TRBV20-1, the J call TRBJ1-2; D unresolved. The germline V gene has CDR1 DFQATT and CDR2 SNEGSKA (reference sequence). This CDR3 is 13 amino acids long. The V end lost 3 bases, the J end lost 7 bases, and 15 bases lay between the germline ends. The covered CDR3 bases are TGCAGTGCTAGTGCGGGTATCGTTTCTGGC. Translation gives CSASAGIVSG. The full CDR3 reads CSASAGIVSGYTF.

This clone was detected ten times or more. Read coverage stops 3 residues before the CDR3 terminus; the germline J gene supplies the remainder. The rearrangement links TRBV12-3 or TRBV12-4 to TRBJ2-1; 8 bases are a match to TRBD2. There are 15 residues in the CDR3. Losses at the gene ends were 5 bases for V and 1 base for J; bases not matched to a gene: 4. CDR3 DNA (partial): TGTGCCAGCAGTCGTCTAGCGGGTTCCTACAATGAG. This gives the protein CASSRLAGSYNE. In full, the CDR3 is CASSRLAGSYNEQFF.

This clone occurred many times. CDR3: CSARDLAGDRGIQYF. The covered CDR3 bases are TGCAGTGCTAGAGATCTAGCGGGGGACCGGGGCATT. The chain uses TRBV20-1 and TRBJ2-4, with 10 positions matching TRBD2. The read stops 3 residues short of the end of the CDR3; the missing end is completed from the germline J gene. The CDR3 contains 15 residues. V lost 0 bases, J lost 9 bases, and 8 bases stayed unmatched. In germline, CDR1 is DFQATT, CDR2 SNEGSKA (reference sequence).

This clone occurred many times. The DNA ends 3 residues before the CDR3 does, and the rest of the CDR3 is filled in from the germline J gene. The V call is TRBV20-1, the J call TRBJ1-6; 8 bases align to TRBD1. The CDR3 length is 17 residues. Looked up from germline, CDR1 is DFQATT and CDR2 is SNEGSKA (reference sequence). Trimming cost V 0 bases and J 7 bases; bases outside gene matches: 11. Partial CDR3 DNA: TGCAGTGCTAGAGATAGGACAGGGCCCCACGCCAATTCACCC. This codes for CSARDRTGPHANSP. The complete CDR3 protein is CSARDRTGPHANSPLHF.

This clone was picked up many times. The read ends 3 residues before the CDR3 terminus; that terminus is restored from the germline J gene. V and J are TRBV30 and TRBJ1-5; weak D call: TRBD1 (6 bases). The germline gives CDR1 GTSNPN, CDR2 SVGIG (reference sequence). The V end lost 2 bases, the J end lost 6 bases, and 14 bases lay between the germline ends. CDR3 length: 14 amino acids. The CDR3 reads CAWSNRVRLQPQHF. CDR3 DNA (partial): TGTGCCTGGAGTAACAGGGTAAGACTTCAGCCC. Looking up the rest from reference TRBV30 and TRBJ1-5 gives the full variable domain: SQTIHQWPATLVQPVGSPLSLECTVEGTSNPNLYWYRQAAGRGLQLLFYSVGIGQISSEVPQNLSASRPQDRQFILSSKKLLLSDSGFYLCAWSNRVRLQPQHFGDGTRLSIL.